This T cell receptor beta chain was sequenced in a study of blood T cell repertoires in COVID-19 (dated by TCRdb to about 2020). With respect to the entire study: Samples covering the acute and convalescent phases of COVID-19 were provided by collaborators in the United States, Italy and Spain. Nearly every sample came with metadata listing a de-identified subject ID, COVID-19 status, age in years and sex. HLA class I and class II types, where available, came from metadata supplied by the sample provider rather than from assay-based typing. Samples were obtained from the ongoing ImmuneRACE study (first 160 participants) and from over a thousand subjects provided by 6 global collaborators. A freely available public database, intended as a resource for researchers studying the immune response to SARS-CoV-2, is where the repertoires were released. The prospective study material was composed of cDNA or gDNA derived from T cells, B-cell-depleted T cells, or PBMCs. The dataset comprised deeply sampled blood TCRbeta repertoires from subjects exposed to, actively infected with, or recovered from COVID-19.

From cysteine to phenylalanine, the CDR3 is 17 amino acids long. Kept here is only the CDR3 DNA, which spans 51 bases and is read in frame from base 1. Compared with germline, V lacks 6 bases and J lacks 7 bases; bases without a gene match: 14. CDR1 is given as WSHSY and CDR2 as SAAADI, both from the germline V gene. With respect to this clone: The antigen this receptor binds is unknown. Base qualities are not recorded, but no much larger clone differs from it by a single base.

TCRbeta CDR3 regions were amplified from genomic DNA by means of the immunoSEQ Assay, a bias-controlled multiplex PCR. Regarding the original processing steps: Nucleated cell counts per sample were estimated from amplification of reference gene primers within the assay. To quantify the absolute abundance of each unique TCRbeta CDR3 rearrangement, sequence reads were collapsed and filtered. For each sample, productive Simpson clonality was calculated as the square root of Simpson's diversity index over productive rearrangements. TCRdb limited this immuneACCESS table to in-frame rearrangements with V and J called. A share of clones is missing; checked studies link under half to unresolved V genes, and the rest is unexplained. That table supplies the V and J calls and clone size; D and trimming were determined from the DNA. This sample holds fewer than 45,000 clones; more than 75% were observed only once. The ten largest account for over 15% of the sample.

General study outcomes and caveats: How much clinical and demographic metadata was included differed by source and by participant, and the metadata was provided uncurated.

Collaborating institutions collected whole blood in K2EDTA tubes following their own protocols. For TCRbeta analysis, collaborators shipped samples as frozen whole blood, isolated PBMCs, or DNA extracted from either of those sample types. The TCR was taken from a man in his 70s with acute or convalescent COVID-19. Material: peripheral blood. This receptor chain uses TRBV10-2 and TRBJ1-6; a stretch of 8 junction bases matches TRBD1. The CDR3 region reads CASRALNRQGKNSPLHF. The sequenced DNA is TGCGCCAGCAGGGCCCTCAACCGACAGGGGAAAAATTCACCCCTCCACTTT.